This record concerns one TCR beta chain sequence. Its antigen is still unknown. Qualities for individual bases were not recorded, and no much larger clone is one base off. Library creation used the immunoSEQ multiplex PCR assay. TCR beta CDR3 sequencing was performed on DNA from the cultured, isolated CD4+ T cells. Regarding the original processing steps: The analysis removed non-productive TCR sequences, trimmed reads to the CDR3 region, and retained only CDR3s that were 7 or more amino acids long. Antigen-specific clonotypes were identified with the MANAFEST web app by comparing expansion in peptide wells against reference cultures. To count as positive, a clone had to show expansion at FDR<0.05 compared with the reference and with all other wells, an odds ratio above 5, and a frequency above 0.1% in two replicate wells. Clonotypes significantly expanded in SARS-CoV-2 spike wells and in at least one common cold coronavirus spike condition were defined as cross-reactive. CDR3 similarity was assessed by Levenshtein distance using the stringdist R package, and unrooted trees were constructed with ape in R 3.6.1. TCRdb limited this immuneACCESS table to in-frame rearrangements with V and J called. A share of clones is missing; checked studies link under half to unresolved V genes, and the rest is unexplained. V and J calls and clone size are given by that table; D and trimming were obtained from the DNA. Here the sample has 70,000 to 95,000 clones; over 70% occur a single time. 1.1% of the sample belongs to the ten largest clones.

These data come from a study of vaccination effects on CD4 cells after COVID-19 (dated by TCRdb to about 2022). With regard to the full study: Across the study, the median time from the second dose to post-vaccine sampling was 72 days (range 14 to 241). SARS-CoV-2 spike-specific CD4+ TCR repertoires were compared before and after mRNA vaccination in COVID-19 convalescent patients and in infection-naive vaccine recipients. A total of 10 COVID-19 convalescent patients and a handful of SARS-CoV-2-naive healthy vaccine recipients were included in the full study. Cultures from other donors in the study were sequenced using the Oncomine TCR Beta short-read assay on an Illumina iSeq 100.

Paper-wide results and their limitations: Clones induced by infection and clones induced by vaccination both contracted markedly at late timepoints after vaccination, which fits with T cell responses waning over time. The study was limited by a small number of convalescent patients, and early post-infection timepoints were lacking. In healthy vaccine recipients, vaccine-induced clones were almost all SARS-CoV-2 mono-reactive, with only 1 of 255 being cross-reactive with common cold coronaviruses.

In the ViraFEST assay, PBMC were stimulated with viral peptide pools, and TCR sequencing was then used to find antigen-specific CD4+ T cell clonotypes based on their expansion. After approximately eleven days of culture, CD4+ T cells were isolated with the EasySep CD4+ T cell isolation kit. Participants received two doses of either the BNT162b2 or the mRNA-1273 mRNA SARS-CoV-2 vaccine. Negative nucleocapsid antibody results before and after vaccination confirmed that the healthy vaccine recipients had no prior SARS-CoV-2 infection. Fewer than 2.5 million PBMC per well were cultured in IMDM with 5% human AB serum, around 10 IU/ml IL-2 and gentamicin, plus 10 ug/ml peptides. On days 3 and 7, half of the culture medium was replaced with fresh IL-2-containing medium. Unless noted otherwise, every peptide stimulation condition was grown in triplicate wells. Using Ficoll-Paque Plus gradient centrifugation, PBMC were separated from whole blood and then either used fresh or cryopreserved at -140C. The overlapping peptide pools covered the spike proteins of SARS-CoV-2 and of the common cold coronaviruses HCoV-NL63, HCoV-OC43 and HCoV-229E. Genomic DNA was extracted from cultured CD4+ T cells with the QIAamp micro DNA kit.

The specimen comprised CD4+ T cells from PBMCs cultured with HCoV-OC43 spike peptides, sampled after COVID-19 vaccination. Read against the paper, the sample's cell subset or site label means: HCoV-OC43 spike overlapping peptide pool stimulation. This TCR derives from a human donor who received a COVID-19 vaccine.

The CDR3 region has the sequence CASPNWRGAADTQYF. The nucleotides read TGTGCCAGCCCTAACTGGCGGGGAGCGGCGGATACGCAGTATTTT. The sequence links TRBV5-8 to TRBJ2-3; the best D guess is TRBD2, with 6 bases matching. The V end loses 7 bases and the J end loses 6 bases, and a stretch of 21 bases separates them. The germline V gene yields SGHTS for CDR1 and YDEGEE for CDR2. The CDR3 runs 15 amino acids, cysteine and phenylalanine included. Only the CDR3 DNA is retained, 45 bases long and in frame from the first base.